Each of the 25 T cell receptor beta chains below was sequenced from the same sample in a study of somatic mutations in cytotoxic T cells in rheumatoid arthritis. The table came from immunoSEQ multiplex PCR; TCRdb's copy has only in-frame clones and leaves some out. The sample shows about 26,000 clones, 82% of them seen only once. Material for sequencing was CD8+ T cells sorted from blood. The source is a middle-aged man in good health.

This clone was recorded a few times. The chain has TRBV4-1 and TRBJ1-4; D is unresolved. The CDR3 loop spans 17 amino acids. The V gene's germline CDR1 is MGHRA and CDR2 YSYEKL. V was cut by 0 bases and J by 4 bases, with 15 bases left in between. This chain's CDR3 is CASSQEAVPSVNEKLFF. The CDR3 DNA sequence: TGCGCCAGCAGCCAAGAGGCCGTCCCTTCGGTTAATGAAAAACTGTTTTTT.

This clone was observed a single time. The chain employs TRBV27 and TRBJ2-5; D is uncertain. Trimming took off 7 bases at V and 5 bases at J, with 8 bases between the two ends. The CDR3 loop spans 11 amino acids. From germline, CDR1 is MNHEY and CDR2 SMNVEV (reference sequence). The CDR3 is CASTYGETQYF. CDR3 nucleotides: TGTGCCAGCACGTATGGGGAGACCCAGTACTTC.

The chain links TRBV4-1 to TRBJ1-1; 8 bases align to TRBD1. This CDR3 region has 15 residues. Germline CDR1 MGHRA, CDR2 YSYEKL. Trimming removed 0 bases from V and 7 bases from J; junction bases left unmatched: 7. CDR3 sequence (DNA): TGCGCCAGCAGCCAAGATCTGGGCAGGGGGCTTGAAGCTTTCTTT. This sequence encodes CASSQDLGRGLEAFF.

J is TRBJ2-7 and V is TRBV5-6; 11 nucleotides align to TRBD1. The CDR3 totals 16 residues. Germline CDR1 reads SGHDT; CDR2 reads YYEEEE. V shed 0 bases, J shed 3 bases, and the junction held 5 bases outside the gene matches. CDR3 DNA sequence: TGTGCCAGCAGCTTGGAGGGACAGGGGGAAAACTACGAGCAGTACTTC. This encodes CASSLEGQGENYEQYF.

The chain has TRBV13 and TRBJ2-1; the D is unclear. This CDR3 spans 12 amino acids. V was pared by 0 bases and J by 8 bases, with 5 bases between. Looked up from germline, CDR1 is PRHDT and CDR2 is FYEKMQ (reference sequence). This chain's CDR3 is CASSLGTDEQFF. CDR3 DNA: TGTGCCAGCAGCTTAGGTACCGATGAGCAGTTCTTC. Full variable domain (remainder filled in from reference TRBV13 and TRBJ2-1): AAGVIQSPRHLIKEKRETATLKCYPIPRHDTVYWYQQGPGQDPQFLISFYEKMQSDKGSIPDRFSAQQFSDYHSELNMSSLELGDSALYFCASSLGTDEQFFGPGTRLTVL.

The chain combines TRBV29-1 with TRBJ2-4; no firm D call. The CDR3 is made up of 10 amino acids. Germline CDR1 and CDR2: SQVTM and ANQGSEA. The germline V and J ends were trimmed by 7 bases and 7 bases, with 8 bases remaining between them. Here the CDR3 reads CSGLGNIQYF. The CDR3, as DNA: TGCAGCGGCTTAGGGAACATTCAGTACTTC. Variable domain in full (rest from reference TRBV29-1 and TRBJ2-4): SAVISQKPSRDICQRGTSLTIQCQVDSQVTMMFWYRQQPGQSLTLIATANQGSEATYESGFVIDKFPISRPNLTFSTLTVSNMSPEDSSIYLCSGLGNIQYFGAGTRLSVL.

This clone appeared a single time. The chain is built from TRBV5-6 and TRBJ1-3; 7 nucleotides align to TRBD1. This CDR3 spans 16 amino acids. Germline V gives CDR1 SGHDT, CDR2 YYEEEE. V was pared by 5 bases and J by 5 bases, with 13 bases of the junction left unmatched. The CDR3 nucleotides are TGTGCCAGCAGAAATTCCAGGGGGATCTTCCGAAACACCATATATTTT. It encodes CASRNSRGIFRNTIYF.

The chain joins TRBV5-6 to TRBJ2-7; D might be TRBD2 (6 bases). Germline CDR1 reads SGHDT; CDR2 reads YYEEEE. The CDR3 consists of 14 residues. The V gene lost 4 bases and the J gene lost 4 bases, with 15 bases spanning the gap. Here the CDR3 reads CASSLPGDWYEQYF. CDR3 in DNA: TGTGCCAGCAGCCTCCCCGGGGACTGGTACGAGCAGTACTTC.

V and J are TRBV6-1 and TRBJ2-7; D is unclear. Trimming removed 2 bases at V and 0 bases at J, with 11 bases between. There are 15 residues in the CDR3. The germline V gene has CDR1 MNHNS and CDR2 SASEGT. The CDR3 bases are TGTGCCAGCAGTGAATCTCAGGCCGTCTCCTACGAGCAGTACTTC. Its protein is CASSESQAVSYEQYF.

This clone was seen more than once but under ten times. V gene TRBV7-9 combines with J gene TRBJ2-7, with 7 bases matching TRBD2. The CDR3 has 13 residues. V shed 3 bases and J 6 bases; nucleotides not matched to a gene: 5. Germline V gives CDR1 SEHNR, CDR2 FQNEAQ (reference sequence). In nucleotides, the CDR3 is TGTGCCAGCAGCTTGGTGGGAGGGTTCGAGCAGTACTTC. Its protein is CASSLVGGFEQYF. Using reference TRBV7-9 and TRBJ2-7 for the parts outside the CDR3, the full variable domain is DTGVSQNPRHKITKRGQNVTFRCDPISEHNRLYWYRQTLGQGPEFLTYFQNEAQLEKSRLLSDRFSAERPKGSFSTLEIQRTEQGDSAMYLCASSLVGGFEQYFGPGTRLTVT.

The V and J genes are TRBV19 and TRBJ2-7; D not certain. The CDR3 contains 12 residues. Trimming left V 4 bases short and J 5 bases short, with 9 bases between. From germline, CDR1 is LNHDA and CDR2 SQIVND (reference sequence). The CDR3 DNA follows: TGTGCCAGTAGTACAGTCCTCAACGAGCAGTACTTC. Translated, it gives CASSTVLNEQYF.

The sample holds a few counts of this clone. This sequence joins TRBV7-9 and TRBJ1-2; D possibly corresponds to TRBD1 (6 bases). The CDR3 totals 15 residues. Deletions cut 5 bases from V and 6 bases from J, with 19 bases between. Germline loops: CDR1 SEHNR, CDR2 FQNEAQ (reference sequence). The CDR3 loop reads CASSPDAPGHDGYTF. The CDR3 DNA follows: TGTGCCAGCAGCCCCGACGCCCCGGGACACGATGGCTACACCTTC.

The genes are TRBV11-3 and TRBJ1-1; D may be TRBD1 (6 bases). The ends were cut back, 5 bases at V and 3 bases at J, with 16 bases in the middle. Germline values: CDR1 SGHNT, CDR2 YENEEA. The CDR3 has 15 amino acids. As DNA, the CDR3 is TGTGCCAGCAGCACCCAACAGGGTGACGACACTGAAGCTTTCTTT. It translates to CASSTQQGDDTEAFF.

Written as DNA, the CDR3 is TGTGCCAGCAGTTCGCTGGCTGAAAAACTGTTTTTT. Translated: CASSSLAEKLFF. The V call is TRBV7-9, the J call TRBJ1-4; no clear D. The CDR3 is made up of 12 amino acids. The germline V and J ends were trimmed by 6 bases and 7 bases, with 9 bases remaining between them. CDR1 and CDR2 (germline): SEHNR, FQNEAQ (reference sequence).

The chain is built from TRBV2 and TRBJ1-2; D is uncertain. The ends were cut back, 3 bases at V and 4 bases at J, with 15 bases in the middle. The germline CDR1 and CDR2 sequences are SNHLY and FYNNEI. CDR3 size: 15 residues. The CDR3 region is CASSDLTNTPYGYTF. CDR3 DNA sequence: TGTGCCAGCAGTGATTTGACAAACACCCCCTATGGCTACACCTTC.

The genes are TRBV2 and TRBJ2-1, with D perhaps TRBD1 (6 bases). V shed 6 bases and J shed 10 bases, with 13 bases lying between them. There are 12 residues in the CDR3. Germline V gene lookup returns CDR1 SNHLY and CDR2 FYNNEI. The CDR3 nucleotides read TGTGCCAGCAGGAGACCCGGGACAGAGCAGTTCTTC. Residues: CASRRPGTEQFF.

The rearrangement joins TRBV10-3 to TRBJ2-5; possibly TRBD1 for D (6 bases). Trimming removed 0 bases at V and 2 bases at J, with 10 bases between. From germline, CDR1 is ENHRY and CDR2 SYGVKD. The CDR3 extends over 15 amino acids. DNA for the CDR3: TGTGCCATCAGTGAGTCTTTCGGACAGCAAGAGACCCAGTACTTC. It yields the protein CAISESFGQQETQYF.

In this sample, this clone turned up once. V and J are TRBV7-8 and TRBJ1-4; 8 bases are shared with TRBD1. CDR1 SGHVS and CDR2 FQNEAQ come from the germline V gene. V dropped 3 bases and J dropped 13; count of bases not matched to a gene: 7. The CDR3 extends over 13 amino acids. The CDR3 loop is CASSLGFGQGLFF. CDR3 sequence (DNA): TGTGCCAGCAGCTTGGGATTTGGACAGGGACTGTTTTTT. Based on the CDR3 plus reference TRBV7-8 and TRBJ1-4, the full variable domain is GAGVSQSPRYKVAKRGQDVALRCDPISGHVSLFWYQQALGQGPEFLTYFQNEAQLDKSGLPSDRFFAERPEGSVSTLKIQRTQQEDSAVYLCASSLGFGQGLFFGSGTQLSVL.

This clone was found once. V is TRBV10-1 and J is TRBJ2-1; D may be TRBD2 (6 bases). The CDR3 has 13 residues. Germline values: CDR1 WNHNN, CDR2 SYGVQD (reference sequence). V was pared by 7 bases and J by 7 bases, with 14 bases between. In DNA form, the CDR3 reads TGCGCCAGCATGCGATCCGGGAGTAATGAGCAGTTCTTC. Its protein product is CASMRSGSNEQFF.

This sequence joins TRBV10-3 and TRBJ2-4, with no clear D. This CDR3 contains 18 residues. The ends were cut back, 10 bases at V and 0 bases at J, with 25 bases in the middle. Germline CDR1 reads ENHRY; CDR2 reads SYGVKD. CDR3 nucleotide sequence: TGTGCCACGTCCGACGAGCATCAAACCGCTCTAGCCAAAAACATTCAGTACTTC. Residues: CATSDEHQTALAKNIQYF.

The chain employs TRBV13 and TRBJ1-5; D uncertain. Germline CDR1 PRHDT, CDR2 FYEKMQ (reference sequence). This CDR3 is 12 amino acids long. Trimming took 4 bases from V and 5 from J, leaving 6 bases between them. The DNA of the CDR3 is TGTGCCAGCAGCTCAAGGTATCAGCCCCAGCATTTT. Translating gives CASSSRYQPQHF.

Here the CDR3 reads CSVEDSDRDAYGYTF. Here the CDR3 DNA reads TGCAGCGTTGAAGACTCGGACAGGGATGCCTATGGCTACACCTTC. The V call is TRBV29-1, the J call TRBJ1-2; 8 positions agree with TRBD1. With V trimmed by 0 bases and J by 4 bases, 7 bases remained unmatched. The CDR3 is 15 residues long. CDR1 SQVTM and CDR2 ANQGSEA come from the germline V gene.

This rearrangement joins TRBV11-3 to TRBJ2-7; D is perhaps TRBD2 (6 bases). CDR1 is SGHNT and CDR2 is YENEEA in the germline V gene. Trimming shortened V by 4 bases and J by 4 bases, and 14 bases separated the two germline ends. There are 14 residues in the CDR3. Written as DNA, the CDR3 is TGTGCCAGCAGCTGGAGGGGAGTGGGGTACGAGCAGTACTTC. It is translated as CASSWRGVGYEQYF.

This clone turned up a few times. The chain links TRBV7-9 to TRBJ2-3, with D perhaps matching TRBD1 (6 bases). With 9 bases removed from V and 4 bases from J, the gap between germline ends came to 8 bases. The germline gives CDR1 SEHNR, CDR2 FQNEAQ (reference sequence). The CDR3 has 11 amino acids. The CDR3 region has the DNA TGTGCCAGTCGGACAGCAGATACGCAGTATTTT. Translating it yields CASRTADTQYF.

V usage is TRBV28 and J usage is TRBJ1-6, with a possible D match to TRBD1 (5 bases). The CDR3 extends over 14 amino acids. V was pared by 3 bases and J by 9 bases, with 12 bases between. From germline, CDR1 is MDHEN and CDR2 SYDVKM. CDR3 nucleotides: TGTGCCAGCAGTTTTGCCCCAGGGATTTCACCCCTCCACTTT. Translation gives CASSFAPGISPLHF.